Presented here are 29 T cell receptor beta chains from one specimen sequenced in a study of neurological immune-mediated disorders. Each CDR3 protein is one row after TCRdb ran MiXCR on the 5' RACE reads. Of around 46,000 distinct CDR3 sequences in the sample, roughly 4.4% were seen once. Sequencing was done on a sample of PBMCs. The receptors originated from a woman in her fifties or sixties with multiple sclerosis.

Many counts were recorded for this clonotype. V and J are TRBV15 and TRBJ2-1; D is unclear. Germline V gene data show CDR1 as LNHNV and CDR2 as YYDKDF (reference sequence). The CDR3 contains 13 residues. V lost 4 bases and J lost 2, with 6 bases in between. DNA for the CDR3: TGTGCCACCAGCAAGCTCCCCTACAATGAGCAGTTCTTC. Translating it yields CATSKLPYNEQFF.

This clonotype was picked up many times. The chain's CDR3 is CASSSRRAEAFF. CDR3 nucleotides: TGTGCCAGCAGCTCCAGGAGGGCGGAAGCTTTCTTT. The genes are TRBV7-8 and TRBJ1-1; unclear D gene. Per germline, CDR1 SGHVS and CDR2 FQNEAQ. This CDR3 is built from 12 residues. Trimming removed 4 bases at V and 8 bases at J, with 11 bases between. The full variable domain, completed using reference TRBV7-8 and TRBJ1-1, is GAGVSQSPRYKVAKRGQDVALRCDPISGHVSLFWYQQALGQGPEFLTYFQNEAQLDKSGLPSDRFFAERPEGSVSTLKIQRTQQEDSAVYLCASSSRRAEAFFGQGTRLTVV.

This clonotype was detected ten times or more. The rearrangement joins TRBV6-5 to TRBJ2-5; D not resolved. There are 11 residues in the CDR3. In germline, CDR1 is MNHEY, CDR2 SVGAGI. V was shortened by 1 base and J by 5 bases, with 2 bases between the two germline ends. The CDR3 loop is CASSYFETQYF. In DNA form, the CDR3 reads TGTGCCAGCAGTTACTTTGAGACCCAGTACTTC.

V gene TRBV5-1 combines with J gene TRBJ2-1; 9 bases line up with TRBD2. Germline loops: CDR1 SGHRS, CDR2 YFSETQ. Trimming cost V 0 bases and J 4 bases; bases outside gene matches: 5. CDR3 length: 16 amino acids. The CDR3 protein is CASSLGASGIYNEQFF. CDR3 bases: TGCGCCAGCAGCTTGGGGGCTAGCGGGATTTACAATGAGCAGTTCTTC.

Many counts were recorded for this clonotype. The CDR3 nucleotides are TGTGCCAGCAGCATGCATAGGGAGGATACGCAGTATTTT. It encodes CASSMHREDTQYF. The chain combines TRBV9 with TRBJ2-3; weak D call: TRBD2 (5 bases). V was shortened by 4 bases and J by 6 bases, with 12 bases between the two germline ends. Per the germline V gene, CDR1 is SGDLS and CDR2 is YYNGEE. The CDR3 sequence is 13 residues long.

This clonotype was counted many times. The rearrangement links TRBV20-1 to TRBJ2-3; 8 positions agree with TRBD2. J was trimmed by 4 bases and V by 1 base; bases with no gene match: 4. The CDR3 spans 14 residues. The germline CDR1 and CDR2 sequences are DFQATT and SNEGSKA (reference sequence). Here the CDR3 DNA reads TGCAGTGCTAGAGGGCGGGGGGCACCAGATACGCAGTATTTT. This codes for CSARGRGAPDTQYF.

This clonotype was observed at least ten times. The rearrangement uses TRBV28 and TRBJ2-7, with 9 bases aligning to TRBD2. This CDR3 spans 16 amino acids. The junction had 9 bases not matched to a gene; V was cut back by 6 bases and J by 0 bases. Germline V gives CDR1 MDHEN, CDR2 SYDVKM. The CDR3 DNA follows: TGTGCCAGCAGCCAAGCGGGGGGTTCGCACTCCTACGAGCAGTACTTC. Translated, it gives CASSQAGGSHSYEQYF.

This clonotype was recorded at least ten times. The chain recombines TRBV9 with TRBJ2-1; 7 nucleotides align to TRBD2. This CDR3 is built from 15 residues. Trimming at V came to 4 bases and at J to 9 bases, leaving 13 bases not matched to a gene. Germline V gives CDR1 SGDLS, CDR2 YYNGEE. Here the CDR3 DNA reads TGTGCCAGCAGCCCGGGGGGTCCCCCCGGAGTTGAGCAGTTCTTC. This sequence encodes CASSPGGPPGVEQFF.

This clonotype was recorded at least ten times. V gene TRBV10-1 combines with J gene TRBJ1-5; 10 bases agree with TRBD1. V was pared by 6 bases and J by 3 bases, with 2 bases of the junction left unmatched. The germline V gene has CDR1 WNHNN and CDR2 SYGVQD (reference sequence). This CDR3 contains 14 residues. DNA for the CDR3: TGCGCCAGCAGCGGGACAGGGGCCAATCAGCCCCAGCATTTT. This sequence encodes CASSGTGANQPQHF.

This clonotype was detected ten times or more. The chain links TRBV5-1 to TRBJ2-6; D might be TRBD1 (5 bases). Germline-derived CDR1 and CDR2 are SGHRS and YFSETQ. This CDR3 has 17 residues. V was shortened by 3 bases and J by 2 bases, with 15 bases between the two germline ends. For the CDR3, the DNA is TGCGCCAGCAGCTATATGACTGGGGCAGCTGGGGCCAACGTCCTGACTTTC. Its protein product is CASSYMTGAAGANVLTF.

V gene TRBV5-1 combines with J gene TRBJ1-2; D perhaps matches TRBD1 (5 bases). The V end lost 6 bases, the J end lost 2 bases, and 17 bases lay between the germline ends. Germline assignment: CDR1 SGHRS and CDR2 YFSETQ. The CDR3 covers 15 residues. CDR3 sequence: CASNPDSARNYGYTF. The DNA of the CDR3 is TGCGCCAGCAACCCCGACAGCGCTCGCAACTATGGCTACACCTTC.

Only a few counts were recorded for this clonotype. This chain connects TRBV10-3 to TRBJ2-3, with D unclear. Germline CDR1 is ENHRY and CDR2 is SYGVKD. Trimming removed 2 bases at V and 5 bases at J, with 5 bases between. CDR3 length equals 12 residues. The CDR3 sequence: CAISEVGDTQYF. The CDR3 DNA reads TGTGCCATCAGTGAGGTCGGAGATACGCAGTATTTT.

This clonotype was seen a handful of times. The rearrangement joins TRBV7-2 to TRBJ2-3; 10 bases agree with TRBD1. V dropped 2 bases and J dropped 11; count of bases not matched to a gene: 10. The CDR3 is made up of 15 amino acids. Germline V gene sequence: CDR1 SGHTA, CDR2 FQGNSA. CDR3 amino acids: CASSLTGTGARGQYF. The DNA for the CDR3 is TGTGCCAGCAGCTTAACCGGGACAGGGGCCAGGGGGCAGTATTTT.

This clonotype was seen many times. The V and J genes are TRBV4-2 and TRBJ1-4; D remains unclear. The germline V gene has CDR1 LGHNA and CDR2 YNFKEQ. The CDR3 runs to 17 residues. V was trimmed by 4 bases and J by 1 base, leaving 16 bases between them. CDR3 nucleotides: TGTGCCAGCAGCCTCGCCGGTGGAGGCGAAACTAATGAAAAACTGTTTTTT. Encoded protein: CASSLAGGGETNEKLFF.

This clonotype was seen a handful of times. A junction end diverges from the germline sequence, so it may reflect a read error. V is TRBV20-1 and J is TRBJ1-6; D call uncertain. Germline V gene lookup returns CDR1 DFQATT and CDR2 SNEGSKA (reference sequence). The CDR3 is 13 residues long. The CDR3 here is CSASKGSARPLHF. The CDR3 DNA sequence: TGCAGTGCTAGCAAAGGGAGTGCTCGTCCCCTACACTTT.

This clonotype has ten or more counts. This rearrangement joins TRBV24-1 to TRBJ1-2; TRBD1 is a possible D gene (5 bases). V gave up 3 bases and J gave up 6 bases, with 10 bases separating them. The CDR3 spans 13 residues. Germline V gene lookup returns CDR1 KGHDR and CDR2 SFDVKD. CDR3 DNA: TGTGCCACCAGTGATCCCGGACATGATGGCTACACCTTC. Translation gives CATSDPGHDGYTF.

The table lists this clonotype with many counts. The chain has TRBV15 and TRBJ1-5; D is unclear. This CDR3 comprises 13 residues. The V and J ends lost 0 bases and 2 bases respectively, with 2 bases between them. Germline CDR1 reads LNHNV; CDR2 reads YYDKDF (reference sequence). The chain's CDR3 is CATSRDRNQPQHF. CDR3 bases: TGTGCCACCAGCAGAGATCGCAATCAGCCCCAGCATTTT.

This clonotype was seen at least ten times. The chain joins TRBV5-1 to TRBJ1-3; possible D gene TRBD1, 6 bases. This CDR3 is built from 13 residues. V was clipped by 1 base and J by 4 bases, with 6 bases between them. Germline CDR1 and CDR2: SGHRS and YFSETQ. The CDR3 here is CASSLTGGNTIYF. The CDR3, as DNA: TGCGCCAGCAGCTTGACAGGGGGAAACACCATATATTTT.

The chain couples TRBV5-1 to TRBJ1-1, with D unresolved. Between the trimmed V and J ends, which lost 4 bases and 1 base, there was a span of 8 bases. Germline CDR1 and CDR2: SGHRS and YFSETQ. The CDR3 is 13 residues long. CDR3 DNA: TGCGCCAGCAGCAAAACAGAGAACACTGAAGCTTTCTTT. Its protein product is CASSKTENTEAFF.

This clonotype appeared many times. The chain is built from TRBV7-2 and TRBJ2-1; D unclear. Between the trimmed V and J ends, which lost 5 bases and 0 bases, there was a span of 11 bases. Per the germline V gene, CDR1 is SGHTA and CDR2 is FQGNSA. The CDR3 extends over 15 amino acids. CDR3 nucleotides: TGTGCCAGCAGCCCCGACTTAAACTCCTACAATGAGCAGTTCTTC. It codes for CASSPDLNSYNEQFF. Complete variable domain (other parts from reference TRBV7-2 and TRBJ2-1): GAGVSQSPSNKVTEKGKDVELRCDPISGHTALYWYRQSLGQGLEFLIYFQGNSAPDKSGLPSDRFSAERTGGSVSTLTIQRTQQEDSAVYLCASSPDLNSYNEQFFGPGTRLTVL.

V gene TRBV5-1 combines with J gene TRBJ2-3, with 7 bases that match TRBD2. Trimming removed 2 bases from V and 2 bases from J; junction bases left unmatched: 2. The CDR3 extends over 14 amino acids. Germline V gene lookup returns CDR1 SGHRS and CDR2 YFSETQ. CDR3 protein: CASSLAGITDTQYF. The CDR3 DNA reads TGCGCCAGCAGCTTAGCGGGAATCACAGATACGCAGTATTTT.

This clonotype showed up many times. This chain joins TRBV20-1 and TRBJ1-1; 7 bases agree with TRBD1. The CDR3 length is 11 residues. After removal of 5 bases from V and 6 bases from J, the junction contained 3 bases not matched to a gene. Germline V gene sequence: CDR1 DFQATT, CDR2 SNEGSKA (reference sequence). CDR3 region: CSAPGQSEAFF. The DNA for the CDR3 is TGCAGTGCTCCGGGACAGTCTGAAGCTTTCTTT.

This clonotype was counted between two and nine times. The chain employs TRBV18 and TRBJ2-1; 7 positions agree with TRBD2. Trimming took 6 bases from V and 5 from J; bases not matched to a gene: 4. CDR1 is KGHSH, CDR2 LQKENI, per germline. The CDR3 is made up of 13 amino acids. CDR3 region: CASSPRGDNEQFF. The DNA for the CDR3 is TGTGCCAGCTCCCCCCGGGGGGACAATGAGCAGTTCTTC.

This clonotype was picked up many times. V is TRBV15 and J is TRBJ1-1, with D unresolved. Germline loops: CDR1 LNHNV, CDR2 YYDKDF (reference sequence). V lost 1 base, J lost 1 base, and 7 bases lay in between. The CDR3 contains 14 residues. CDR3 coding DNA: TGTGCCACCAGCAGAGTTTCAGGGAACACTGAAGCTTTCTTT. It specifies CATSRVSGNTEAFF.

In this sample, this clonotype turned up many times. The chain carries TRBV7-6 and TRBJ2-7; the D gene is possibly TRBD1 (5 bases). CDR3 length: 16 amino acids. V was trimmed by 1 base and J by 7 bases, leaving 20 bases between them. CDR1 SGHVS and CDR2 FNYEAQ come from the germline V gene. The CDR3: CASSLGGWGASEEQYF. The CDR3 bases are TGTGCCAGCAGCTTAGGAGGCTGGGGCGCGTCTGAAGAGCAGTACTTC.

The chain uses TRBV6-6 and TRBJ2-5; D not resolved. The germline V and J ends were trimmed by 6 bases and 2 bases, with 13 bases remaining between them. This CDR3 comprises 14 residues. Germline V CDR1 and CDR2: MNHNY, SVGAGI (reference sequence). Here the CDR3 reads CASRLMAFQETQYF. CDR3 nucleotides: TGTGCCAGCAGACTAATGGCATTTCAAGAGACCCAGTACTTC.

The chain is built from TRBV24-1 and TRBJ2-1, with D tentatively TRBD2 (6 bases). V shed 3 bases and J shed 4 bases, with 27 bases lying between them. CDR1 KGHDR and CDR2 SFDVKD come from the germline V gene. CDR3 length: 20 residues. The CDR3 nucleotides are TGTGCCACCAGTGATACCGGCCGGGGGACGGCGAAGGGCGGGTACAATGAGCAGTTCTTC. Translating gives CATSDTGRGTAKGGYNEQFF.

CDR3 protein: CASTRGRDSYGYTF. The CDR3 DNA reads TGCGCCAGCACGCGGGGTAGGGATTCCTATGGCTACACCTTC. This rearrangement joins TRBV4-1 to TRBJ1-2; D unclear. This CDR3 has 14 residues. CDR1 MGHRA and CDR2 YSYEKL come from the germline V gene. The germline V and J ends were trimmed by 7 bases and 4 bases, with 16 bases remaining between them.

There are many counts of this clonotype. The chain carries TRBV2 and TRBJ2-5; D unresolved. The CDR3 sequence is 13 residues long. Germline V lookup: CDR1 SNHLY, CDR2 FYNNEI. V was cut by 2 bases and J by 2 bases, with 6 bases left in between. The CDR3 loop is CASSENRQETQYF. The DNA of the CDR3 is TGTGCCAGCAGTGAAAACCGTCAAGAGACCCAGTACTTC.